This T cell receptor beta chain was captured by sequencing in a study of T cell changes during pregnancy in multiple sclerosis (dated 2019 in TCRdb). With regard to the full study: In women with multiple sclerosis, the researchers looked at how the T cell repertoire shifted as pregnancy progressed.

V has 7 bases trimmed and J has 4 bases trimmed; junction bases matching no gene number 4. CDR3 length: 13 amino acids, cysteine to phenylalanine. The retained sequence is limited to the CDR3, 39 bases, with the frame set at the first base. From a lookup of the germline V gene (reference sequence), CDR1 and CDR2 are GTSNPN and SVGIG. A word on this clone: The clone's antigen remains unknown. No per-base quality is available; no much larger clone lies one base away.

The method behind the library was the immunoSEQ multiplex PCR assay. TCRdb re-hosts the immuneACCESS table, in-frame sequences only. Its copies lack some clones; in the studies checked, an unresolved V gene accounts for under half of them, and the cause for the rest is not known. The sample table records roughly 53,000 clones; around 94% of these occur just once. Of the sample, approximately 0.4% is held by the ten largest clones. The rearranged segments are TRBV30 and TRBJ1-6, with TRBD1 matching 7 junction bases. Sequencing was performed on CD4+ T cells from peripheral blood mononuclear cells, taken in the second trimester of pregnancy. This receptor was identified in a female donor in good health, enrolled as a control in a pregnancy study. The CDR3 loop reads CAYRDSYNSPLHF. The nucleotide sequence is TGTGCCTACCGGGACAGTTATAATTCACCCCTCCACTTT.